These 30 T cell receptor beta chains were sequenced from one sample in a study of shared clonotypes between healthy human individuals. The naive CD8 fraction comprised CD45RO-negative cells positively selected for CCR7 and excluded terminally differentiated effector memory CD45RA+ cells. The method was immunoSEQ multiplex PCR; TCRdb's version includes in-frame clones alone and lacks a portion of them. The repertoire holds about 2.2 million clones, around 93% seen once, with 1.5% to 2% in the top ten. Sequenced sample: naive CD8+ T cells from PBMCs. The receptors originated from a man aged 18-30 years in good health. Some clones in this sample may be carry-over from other donors' samples.

The chain carries TRBV7-6 and TRBJ2-1; a possible D gene is TRBD1 (7 bases). Trimming took 4 bases from V and 4 from J, leaving 11 bases between them. Germline-derived CDR1 and CDR2 are SGHVS and FNYEAQ. CDR3 length: 14 amino acids. CDR3 bases: TGTGCCAGCAGCTGGGGGGACAGTTACAATGAGCAGTTCTTC. Residues: CASSWGDSYNEQFF.

This chain joins TRBV7-9 and TRBJ1-2, with TRBD1 matching over 7 bases. Germline assignment: CDR1 SEHNR and CDR2 FQNEAQ (reference sequence). With 0 bases clipped from V and 6 bases from J, the junction kept 13 bases outside the gene matches. The CDR3 runs to 17 residues. CDR3 sequence reads: CASSLALTGVSLDGYTF. CDR3 DNA: TGTGCCAGCAGCTTAGCGCTAACAGGGGTTTCGCTCGATGGCTACACCTTC.

The sample holds one count of this clone. CDR3 residues: CASSLETKQSSSGNTIYF. The CDR3 DNA sequence: TGTGCCAGCAGCTTAGAGACCAAACAGTCTTCCTCTGGAAACACCATATATTTT. The chain joins TRBV7-9 to TRBJ1-3; D gene uncertain. Per germline, CDR1 SEHNR and CDR2 FQNEAQ (reference sequence). The CDR3 loop spans 18 amino acids. The V end lost 1 base, the J end lost 0 bases, and 16 bases lay between the germline ends.

The chain joins TRBV6-1 to TRBJ2-7; D is ambiguous. CDR3 length: 13 amino acids. V was cut by 7 bases and J by 2 bases, with 12 bases left in between. The V gene's germline CDR1 is MNHNS and CDR2 SASEGT. The CDR3 nucleotides read TGTGCCAGCATGATTCGGAGCGCCTACGAGCAGTACTTC. Protein product: CASMIRSAYEQYF.

This chain connects TRBV5-6 to TRBJ2-7, with D uncertain. With 3 bases removed from V and 5 bases from J, the gap between germline ends came to 9 bases. Germline loops: CDR1 SGHDT, CDR2 YYEEEE. CDR3 length: 12 amino acids. The chain's CDR3 is CASSSYIHEQYF. CDR3 in DNA: TGTGCCAGCAGCTCCTACATCCACGAGCAGTACTTC.

This rearrangement joins TRBV28 to TRBJ2-3, with D possibly TRBD2 on 6 matching bases. Trimming pared 8 bases from V and 2 bases from J, leaving 20 bases between. The germline gives CDR1 MDHEN, CDR2 SYDVKM. This CDR3 spans 16 amino acids. The CDR3 DNA reads TGTGCCAGCCGGACCCCCGCCGGGGGAGTCACAGATACGCAGTATTTT. Translated: CASRTPAGGVTDTQYF.

The genes are TRBV7-9 and TRBJ1-2, with D possibly TRBD1 on 5 matching bases. Germline CDR1 reads SEHNR; CDR2 reads FQNEAQ (reference sequence). This CDR3 has 15 residues. The ends were cut back, 1 base at V and 8 bases at J, with 17 bases in the middle. CDR3 sequence reads: CASSLGGAGFDGYTF. The CDR3 DNA reads as TGTGCCAGCAGCTTAGGAGGGGCAGGGTTCGACGGCTACACCTTC.

In this sample, this clone turned up once. J is TRBJ1-5 and V is TRBV21-1; TRBD1 was called by the table and not checked on the DNA. TRBV21-1 is given as a pseudogene. This CDR3 comprises 16 residues. The CDR3 reads CASSKECRGDNQPQHF. CDR3 sequence (DNA): TGTGCCAGCAGCAAAGAATGCAGGGGGGACAATCAGCCCCAGCATTTT.

The J gene is TRBJ2-2, the V gene TRBV9; D gene uncertain. From germline, CDR1 is SGDLS and CDR2 YYNGEE. V gave up 4 bases and J gave up 6 bases, with 4 bases separating them. The CDR3 spans 11 residues. CDR3 sequence: CASSHAGELFF. The CDR3, as DNA: TGTGCCAGCAGCCACGCCGGGGAGCTGTTTTTT.

A word on this clone: Other nucleotide sequences in the sample specify the same CDR3. The chain employs TRBV7-9 and TRBJ2-6; D gene uncertain. V was clipped by 4 bases and J by 1 base, with 8 bases between them. CDR3 length: 15 residues. The V gene's germline CDR1 is SEHNR and CDR2 FQNEAQ (reference sequence). The CDR3 nucleotides are TGTGCCAGCAGCTCCCCCACTTCTGGGGCCAACGTCCTGACTTTC. Its translation is CASSSPTSGANVLTF.

To note about this clone: This CDR3 is also generated by other DNA sequences in the sample. The CDR3 DNA sequence: TGTGCCAGTAGTATCGGCCCACCTGTCCATGAGCAGTTCTTC. Protein product: CASSIGPPVHEQFF. The chain employs TRBV19 and TRBJ2-1; D gene ambiguous. Deletions cut 3 bases from V and 8 bases from J, with 14 bases between. The CDR3 consists of 14 residues. Germline values: CDR1 LNHDA, CDR2 SQIVND (reference sequence).

The gene calls are TRBV19 and TRBJ2-2; possible D gene TRBD1, 5 bases. From germline, CDR1 is LNHDA and CDR2 SQIVND (reference sequence). V dropped 4 bases and J dropped 5 bases, with 11 bases sitting between them. This CDR3 has 14 residues. This CDR3 is CASSRAGLTGELFF. The DNA for the CDR3 is TGTGCCAGTAGTAGGGCAGGGTTGACCGGGGAGCTGTTTTTT.

The gene calls are TRBV6-6 and TRBJ2-1, with 9 bases that match TRBD2. Germline CDR1 reads MNHNY; CDR2 reads SVGAGI (reference sequence). The CDR3 loop spans 16 amino acids. V lost 8 bases, J lost 2 bases, and 10 bases stayed unmatched. The CDR3 DNA reads as TGTGCCAGCGCGGGCGGGAGGGACAGCGCCTACAATGAGCAGTTCTTC. Residues: CASAGGRDSAYNEQFF.

This sequence joins TRBV11-2 and TRBJ2-4; 8 bases are a match to TRBD2. Germline V gene lookup returns CDR1 SGHAT and CDR2 FQNNGV. CDR3 size: 19 residues. V was pared by 5 bases and J by 0 bases, with 15 bases of the junction left unmatched. The CDR3 reads CASSPNGGATSLAKNIQYF. As DNA, the CDR3 is TGTGCCAGCAGCCCGAACGGGGGGGCTACCTCCCTAGCCAAAAACATTCAGTACTTC. The variable domain in full, completed from reference TRBV11-2 and TRBJ2-4, reads EAGVAQSPRYKIIEKRQSVAFWCNPISGHATLYWYQQILGQGPKLLIQFQNNGVVDDSQLPKDRFSAERLKGVDSTLKIQPAKLEDSAVYLCASSPNGGATSLAKNIQYFGAGTRLSVL.

The chain carries TRBV19 and TRBJ2-3, with 7 bases identical to TRBD2. The J segment lost 2 bases and the V segment lost 8 bases, leaving 1 base of the junction unmatched. Germline V gives CDR1 LNHDA, CDR2 SQIVND (reference sequence). This CDR3 is 12 amino acids long. The CDR3 nucleotides are TGTGCCAGTGCGGGAGACACAGATACGCAGTATTTT. This sequence encodes CASAGDTDTQYF.

The gene calls are TRBV6-6 and TRBJ2-7, with D unclear. CDR1 is MNHNY and CDR2 is SVGAGI in the germline V gene (reference sequence). The V and J ends lost 3 bases and 3 bases respectively, with 12 bases between them. The CDR3 runs to 14 residues. The CDR3 DNA sequence: TGTGCCAGCAGTTATGAACGGTTTCTCTACGAGCAGTACTTC. Translated: CASSYERFLYEQYF.

This clone was recorded only once. The V call is TRBV18, the J call TRBJ2-2, with D possibly being TRBD2 (5 bases). Germline CDR1 KGHSH, CDR2 LQKENI. Trimming took 6 bases from V and 4 from J, leaving 24 bases between them. The CDR3 length is 18 residues. CDR3 amino acids: CASSDLGLGAESTGELFF. CDR3 sequence (DNA): TGTGCCAGCTCCGACCTAGGATTGGGAGCGGAATCCACCGGGGAGCTGTTTTTT.

This clone was found once. The CDR3: CASSYESSGLQETQYF. The CDR3 DNA reads as TGTGCCAGCAGTTACGAGTCTAGCGGTTTGCAAGAGACCCAGTACTTC. This sequence joins TRBV6-5 and TRBJ2-5; the match to TRBD2 covers 7 bases. CDR3 length equals 16 residues. After removal of 2 bases from V and 2 bases from J, the junction contained 8 bases not matched to a gene. Germline CDR1 reads MNHEY; CDR2 reads SVGAGI.

This clone was seen more than once but under ten times. The J gene is TRBJ1-5, the V gene TRBV11-2; D possibly corresponds to TRBD1 (6 bases). Between the trimmed V and J ends, which lost 5 bases and 2 bases, there was a span of 16 bases. Germline V gene data show CDR1 as SGHAT and CDR2 as FQNNGV. CDR3 size: 16 residues. In DNA, the CDR3 is TGTGCCAGCAGCGTCCGGACAGCCTCGGGCAATCAGCCCCAGCATTTT. Protein product: CASSVRTASGNQPQHF.

V and J are TRBV7-6 and TRBJ2-5; TRBD1 is a possible D gene (6 bases). V was clipped by 3 bases and J by 2 bases, with 22 bases between them. Germline CDR1 reads SGHVS; CDR2 reads FNYEAQ. The CDR3 runs 18 residues. The CDR3 DNA follows: TGTGCCAGCAGCTTTCTACCCCCGGGCAGGGGATCTCAAGAGACCCAGTACTTC. Translated: CASSFLPPGRGSQETQYF.

This clone appeared once. This chain connects TRBV11-2 to TRBJ1-4, with D tentatively TRBD1 (5 bases). V lost 5 bases, J lost 4 bases, and 17 bases lay in between. The CDR3 covers 16 residues. Germline values: CDR1 SGHAT, CDR2 FQNNGV. The chain's CDR3 is CASSNPSRGLNEKLFF. DNA of the CDR3: TGTGCCAGCAGCAACCCAAGCCGGGGCCTTAATGAAAAACTGTTTTTT.

The chain has TRBV28 and TRBJ2-2; 7 bases fit TRBD2. The CDR3 runs 13 residues. Trimming at V came to 7 bases and at J to 8 bases, leaving 7 bases not matched to a gene. CDR1 is MDHEN and CDR2 is SYDVKM in the germline V gene. CDR3 amino acids: CASNPAGSGELFF. CDR3 in DNA: TGTGCCAGCAATCCAGCGGGGTCGGGGGAGCTGTTTTTT.

The gene calls are TRBV15 and TRBJ2-2; tentatively, D is TRBD1 (6 bases). Germline assignment: CDR1 LNHNV and CDR2 YYDKDF (reference sequence). V gave up 0 bases and J gave up 3 bases, with 14 bases separating them. This CDR3 spans 17 amino acids. This CDR3 is CATSRDFGQGYTGELFF. CDR3 nucleotides: TGTGCCACCAGCAGAGATTTTGGGCAGGGGTACACCGGGGAGCTGTTTTTT.

The genes are TRBV5-8 and TRBJ1-1, with D unclear. CDR1 is SGHTS, CDR2 YDEGEE, per germline. The V gene lost 1 base and the J gene lost 0 bases, with 7 bases spanning the gap. The CDR3 spans 14 residues. CDR3 sequence reads: CASSLTVLNTEAFF. The DNA for the CDR3 is TGTGCCAGCAGCTTGACCGTGCTGAACACTGAAGCTTTCTTT.

This sequence joins TRBV28 and TRBJ1-1, with TRBD1 matching 9 bases. The CDR3 covers 13 residues. The germline gives CDR1 MDHEN, CDR2 SYDVKM. The V and J ends lost 3 bases and 10 bases, in that order; junction bases with no gene match: 6. CDR3 region: CASSFGQGYGAFF. The CDR3 DNA reads as TGTGCCAGCAGTTTCGGACAGGGGTATGGAGCTTTCTTT.

The rearrangement uses TRBV4-1 and TRBJ2-1, with TRBD2 matching over 10 bases. V dropped 6 bases and J dropped 7; count of bases not matched to a gene: 12. The CDR3 sequence is 16 residues long. The germline CDR1 and CDR2 sequences are MGHRA and YSYEKL. The CDR3 protein is CASRGRAGGPENEQFF. CDR3 in DNA: TGCGCCAGCAGAGGGAGAGCGGGAGGGCCTGAGAATGAGCAGTTCTTC.

This chain joins TRBV10-3 and TRBJ2-7; 8 positions agree with TRBD2. The CDR3 runs 14 residues. V gave up 4 bases and J gave up 4 bases; unmatched junction bases: 6. Germline V gives CDR1 ENHRY, CDR2 SYGVKD. The CDR3 region has the DNA TGTGCCATCAGTGCGGGACTAGGCTTGTACGAGCAGTACTTC. Amino acid sequence: CAISAGLGLYEQYF.

In this sample, this clone turned up once. J is TRBJ2-7 and V is TRBV2, with D perhaps TRBD1 (5 bases). The V end was cut by 5 bases, the J end by 2 bases, with 10 bases between. The CDR3 extends over 13 amino acids. The germline CDR1 and CDR2 sequences are SNHLY and FYNNEI. The CDR3 DNA reads TGTGCCAGCAGTCAGGACACAGCCTACGAGCAGTACTTC. This sequence encodes CASSQDTAYEQYF.

Of note for this clone: This same CDR3 is encoded by further DNA sequences in the sample. The J gene is TRBJ2-1, the V gene TRBV7-3; a possible D gene is TRBD2 (6 bases). CDR1 is SGHTA and CDR2 is FQGTGA in the germline V gene. The V gene lost 3 bases and the J gene lost 3 bases, with 9 bases spanning the gap. This CDR3 spans 14 amino acids. The chain's CDR3 is CASSFGGVYNEQFF. The CDR3 bases are TGTGCCAGCAGCTTTGGCGGGGTCTACAATGAGCAGTTCTTC.

V is TRBV4-1 and J is TRBJ1-1; no clear D gene. This CDR3 has 14 amino acids. V lost 0 bases to trimming and J lost 1 base, with 6 bases between them. Germline values: CDR1 MGHRA, CDR2 YSYEKL. CDR3 amino acids: CASSQDVRNTEAFF. The CDR3 DNA reads TGCGCCAGCAGCCAAGATGTAAGGAACACTGAAGCTTTCTTT.